The following is a TCR beta chain sequence with its context. No antigen is known for it. The record originates from a study of T cell responses to AZD1222 COVID-19 vaccine. Study-wide results and caveats: Spike-specific TCR breadth rose after two AZD1222 doses, and depth rose as well. Females outnumbered males among donors, who were mostly white British; clonal diversity was possibly underestimated. The study found vaccine-associated CD4 TCRs spanning spike, dominant at 160-218 and 743-854.

Analysis merged second doses at about 4 or about 12 weeks. Libraries were prepared by immunoSEQ multiplex PCR; TCRdb keeps only in-frame clonotypes and omits some of them. This sample has under 95,000 clones; 70% to 90% occur once, and the top ten carry 8.5% to 12%. This clonotype was obtained from an adult who received the AZD1222 COVID-19 vaccine. Source: peripheral blood, taken 28 days after the second AZD1222 dose.

The DNA of the CDR3 is TGTGCCAGCAGTACGAGCTATGGCTACACCTTC. Translation: CASSTSYGYTF. The chain links TRBV28 to TRBJ1-2, with no clear D. Germline V gene lookup returns CDR1 MDHEN and CDR2 SYDVKM. The CDR3 is 11 amino acids. Between the trimmed V and J ends, which lost 5 bases and 4 bases, there was a span of 5 bases.